Here is one T cell receptor (beta chain) with its context. Unmatched junction bases numbered 5, after V lost 2 bases and J lost 1 base. The CDR3 totals 15 residues. The V gene's germline CDR1 is MNHNS and CDR2 SASEGT. Template: tumor biopsy or peripheral blood genomic DNA, 616-6,004 ng per sample. This sample stems from a study of T cells in tumors after PD-1 blockade. Sequencing used immunoSEQ multiplex PCR; TCRdb keeps in-frame clones, though not all of them. The data contain approximately 19,000 clones, approximately 81% of them singletons. This sequence originates from a human donor with advanced basal cell or squamous cell carcinoma (not recorded which). The chain uses TRBV6-1 and TRBJ2-7, with 7 nucleotides matching TRBD1. Sequenced here: PBMCs, sampled after anti-PD-1 therapy. CDR3 protein: CASSETTGWSYEQYF. CDR3 nucleotide sequence: TGTGCCAGCAGTGAAACGACAGGGTGGTCCTACGAGCAGTACTTC.